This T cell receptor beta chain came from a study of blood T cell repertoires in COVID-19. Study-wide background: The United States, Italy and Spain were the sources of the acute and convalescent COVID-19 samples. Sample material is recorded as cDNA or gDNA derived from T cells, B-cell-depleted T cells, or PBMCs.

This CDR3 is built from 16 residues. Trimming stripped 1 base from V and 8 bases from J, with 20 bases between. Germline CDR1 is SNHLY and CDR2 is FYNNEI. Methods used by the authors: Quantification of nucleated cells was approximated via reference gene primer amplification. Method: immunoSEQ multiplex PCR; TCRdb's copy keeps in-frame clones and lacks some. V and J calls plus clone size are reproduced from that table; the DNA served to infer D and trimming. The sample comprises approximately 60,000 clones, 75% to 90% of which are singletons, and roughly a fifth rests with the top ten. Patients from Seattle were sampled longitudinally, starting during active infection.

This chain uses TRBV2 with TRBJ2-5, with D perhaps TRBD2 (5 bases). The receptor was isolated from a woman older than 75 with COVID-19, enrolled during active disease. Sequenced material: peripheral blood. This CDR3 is CASSEGGLAYSATQYF. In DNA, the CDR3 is TGTGCCAGCAGTGAAGGAGGGCTAGCATATTCTGCAACCCAGTACTTC.